A selection of T cell receptor beta chains follows, all from one sample in a study of T cells in Graves' hyperthyroidism and ophthalmopathy. Each CDR3 protein is one row after TCRdb ran MiXCR on the multiplex PCR reads. This table has 300,000 to 400,000 distinct CDR3 sequences, over 20% appearing once. Material for sequencing was blood. The receptors shown here come from a woman between 50 and 59 years old with Graves' hyperthyroidism. Both conserved end residues are part of each CDR3. Fields, in order: J gene, V gene, D gene, CDR3 length, clone size, CDR3 protein, CDR3 DNA. The D gene is left open where the match is weak. Some rows mark clone size as missing; the rest say once, few, many or name a class of expanded clone.

TRBJ2-3 | TRBV19 | TRBD2 | 14 | few | CASSGSGATDTQYF | TGTGCCAGTAGCGGTAGCGGGGCAACAGATACGCAGTATTTT
TRBJ2-1 | TRBV12-5 | TRBD2 | 15 | many | CASGLSRREGNEQFF | TGTGCTAGTGGTTTGAGCCGGCGGGAGGGCAATGAGCAGTTCTTC
TRBJ2-7 | TRBV3-1 | TRBD2 | 14 | many | CASSGTSGLYEQYF | TGTGCCAGCAGCGGGACTAGCGGACTCTACGAGCAGTACTTC
TRBJ2-5 | TRBV20-1 | TRBD2 | 13 | many | CSARGLAEETQYF | TGCAGTGCTAGAGGACTAGCGGAAGAGACCCAGTACTTC
TRBJ2-2 | TRBV2 | . | 14 | few | CASSLVDHRGELFF | TGTGCCAGCAGTTTAGTTGACCATAGGGGGGAGCTGTTTTTT
TRBJ2-1 | TRBV29-1 | . | 13 | . | CSFEDLQSKAQFF | TGCAGCTTTGAAGATCTACAGTCTAAGGCGCAGTTCTTC
TRBJ2-3 | TRBV18 | . | 15 | many | CASSREAAAGDTQYF | TGTGCCAGCTCACGAGAGGCTGCTGCCGGAGATACGCAGTATTTT
TRBJ2-5 | TRBV10-3 | TRBD2 | 14 | many | CATRTSGYQETQYF | TGTGCCACCCGGACTAGCGGGTACCAAGAGACCCAGTACTTC
TRBJ2-1 | TRBV20-1 | TRBD1 | 12 | . | CSAPTGNNEQFF | TGCAGTGCCCCGACAGGGAACAATGAGCAGTTCTTC
TRBJ1-1 | TRBV6-5 | . | 15 | . | CASSYSWTMNTEAFF | TGTGCCAGCAGTTACTCTTGGACTATGAACACTGAAGCTTTCTTT
TRBJ1-1 | TRBV6-1 | TRBD1 | 15 | few | CASSRGQGLNTEAFF | TGTGCCAGCAGCCGGGGACAGGGGTTGAACACTGAAGCTTTCTTT
TRBJ2-5 | TRBV5-4 | TRBD2 | 17 | many | CASSLGLAGGLEETQYF | TGTGCCAGCAGCTTAGGGCTAGCGGGGGGCTTGGAAGAGACCCAGTACTTC
TRBJ1-3 | TRBV5-1 | . | 15 | few | CASSPRGGSGNTIYF | TGCGCCAGCAGCCCGAGAGGGGGCTCTGGAAACACCATATATTTT
TRBJ1-2 | TRBV18 | . | 13 | many | CASSPGRLDGYTF | TGTGCCAGCTCACCCGGAAGGTTGGATGGCTACACCTTC
TRBJ2-7 | TRBV7-2 | . | 17 | . | CASSLAGSGLPSYEQYF | TGTGCCAGCAGCTTAGCGGGATCAGGTCTCCCCTCCTACGAGCAGTACTTC
TRBJ2-3 | TRBV28 | . | 11 | many | CASSYRDTQYF | TGTGCCAGCAGTTATCGGGATACGCAGTATTTT
TRBJ1-2 | TRBV6-1 | TRBD1 | 13 | many | CASSLGTGSGYTF | TGTGCCAGCAGTTTGGGGACAGGGAGCGGCTACACCTTC
TRBJ1-1 | TRBV19 | . | 9 | many | CASGQQAFF | TGTGCCAGTGGCCAACAAGCTTTCTTT
TRBJ1-2 | TRBV12-3/TRBV12-4 | . | 14 | many | CASSLASGKRGYTF | TGTGCCAGCAGTTTAGCGAGCGGGAAACGGGGCTACACCTTC
TRBJ2-7 | TRBV11-2 | . | 19 | many | CASSLDPHRVTESSYEQYF | TGTGCCAGCAGCTTAGATCCACACAGGGTAACCGAATCTTCCTACGAGCAGTACTTC
TRBJ2-1 | TRBV7-3 | . | 14 | many | CASSLGSSYNEQFF | TGTGCCAGCAGCTTAGGCTCTTCCTACAATGAGCAGTTCTTC
TRBJ2-2 | TRBV27 | TRBD1 | 15 | . | CASRDRGANTGELFF | TGTGCCAGCAGGGACAGGGGCGCGAACACCGGGGAGCTGTTTTTT
TRBJ1-5 | TRBV9 | . | 17 | . | CASSPIRYREGNQPQHF | TGTGCCAGCAGCCCAATAAGGTACAGGGAGGGCAATCAGCCCCAGCATTTT
TRBJ1-2 | TRBV30 | . | 13 | many | CAWSDKQSYGYTF | TGTGCCTGGAGTGATAAACAGTCCTATGGCTACACCTTC
TRBJ2-7 | TRBV6-1 | . | 16 | many | CASSETLAVATYEQYF | TGTGCCAGCAGTGAAACATTAGCGGTAGCCACCTACGAGCAGTACTTC
TRBJ1-5 | TRBV28 | . | 13 | few | CASRQVLNQPQHF | TGTGCCAGCAGACAGGTCCTTAATCAGCCCCAGCATTTT
TRBJ2-3 | TRBV24-1 | TRBD2 | 16 | many | CATSDLGTSGTDTQYF | TGTGCCACCAGTGATTTGGGGACTAGCGGGACAGATACGCAGTATTTT
TRBJ2-5 | TRBV18 | . | 13 | many | CASSPGRYETQYF | TGTGCCAGCTCACCGGGGAGGTACGAGACCCAGTACTTC
TRBJ2-1 | TRBV20-1 | . | 14 | . | CSASPGRRRNEQFF | TGCAGTGCTAGCCCCGGCCGGAGGAGGAATGAGCAGTTCTTC
TRBJ2-3 | TRBV5-1 | . | 15 | . | CASSPQTGHEDTQYF | TGCGCCAGCAGCCCCCAAACAGGGCACGAGGATACGCAGTATTTT
TRBJ2-7 | TRBV6-1 | . | 13 | . | CASSYDQNYEQYF | TGTGCCAGCAGTTATGATCAAAATTACGAGCAGTACTTC
TRBJ2-7 | TRBV9 | TRBD1 | 16 | . | CASSPQPRQGDYEQYF | TGTGCCAGCAGCCCCCAACCTCGACAGGGGGACTACGAGCAGTACTTC
TRBJ2-7 | TRBV29-1 | . | 15 | . | CSVEVLTSGSYEQYF | TGCAGCGTTGAAGTCTTGACCTCGGGATCCTACGAGCAGTACTTC
TRBJ2-4 | TRBV7-2 | . | 13 | . | CASSLSTINIQYF | TGTGCCAGCAGCTTATCAACAATAAACATTCAGTACTTC
TRBJ1-1 | TRBV30 | . | 14 | many | CAWSRSNPPHEAFF | TGTGCCTGGTCGCGGTCGAATCCGCCACATGAAGCTTTCTTT